Listed here is a single T cell receptor beta chain. Antigen specificity is unknown. Here immunoSEQ multiplex PCR was the method, and the copy in TCRdb shows in-frame clones only, minus some. Of around 5,200 clones listed, around 71% were seen once; the top ten hold 47%. This sample was taken from a study of STAT3 mutations in large granular lymphocyte leukemia. Background on the study: 40% of treated T-LGLL patients showed hematologic response to immunosuppression.

Overall study results and limits: Clonal expansion was inferred from samples taken at other timepoints. Every T-cell large granular lymphocyte leukemia patient had at least one immunodominant TCR beta clonotype. All newly emerging clones after therapy were STAT3 wild type.

Per germline, CDR1 KGHSH and CDR2 LQKENI. The CDR3 is 14 residues long. The ends were cut back, 3 bases at V and 8 bases at J, with 11 bases in the middle. The specimen was PBMCs. The genes are TRBV18 and TRBJ1-6; tentative D call: TRBD1 (6 bases). The source is a human donor with T large granular lymphocyte leukemia. Some clones in this sample may be carry-over from other donors' samples. This CDR3 is CASSPGGGDSPLHF. For the CDR3, the DNA is TGTGCCAGCTCACCGGGAGGGGGGGATTCACCCCTCCACTTT.